The text below deals with one T cell receptor beta chain. Its antigen is still unknown. This specimen comes from a study of CD8 T cells in ankylosing spondylitis. General observations from the study: From matched ankylosing spondylitis synovial fluid, disease-linked clones were reportedly recovered at significantly enriched levels. CD8+ by phenotype, disease-linked clones were relatively rare in peripheral blood. It appeared that ankylosing spondylitis blood was characterized by a TCR beta motif of fewer than ten highly homologous variants.

TCRdb called the 5' RACE reads again in MiXCR, with one record for every CDR3 protein. The profile covers approximately 500,000 distinct CDR3 sequences, with 12% appearing a single time and 6.8% taken by the ten largest. This CDR3 comprises 14 residues. Trimming stripped 7 bases from V and 6 bases from J, with 19 bases between. Germline assignment: CDR1 SGHAT and CDR2 FQNNGV. This receptor was taken from a male donor with ankylosing spondylitis. The sequenced sample consisted of blood, either unsorted or a sorted T cell fraction (not recorded which). This chain uses TRBV11-2 with TRBJ2-7; D could derive from TRBD1 or TRBD2 (6 bases each). CDR3 protein: CASIQGRGLGEQYF. The CDR3 DNA follows: TGTGCCAGCATCCAGGGCAGGGGACTTGGCGAGCAGTACTTC.